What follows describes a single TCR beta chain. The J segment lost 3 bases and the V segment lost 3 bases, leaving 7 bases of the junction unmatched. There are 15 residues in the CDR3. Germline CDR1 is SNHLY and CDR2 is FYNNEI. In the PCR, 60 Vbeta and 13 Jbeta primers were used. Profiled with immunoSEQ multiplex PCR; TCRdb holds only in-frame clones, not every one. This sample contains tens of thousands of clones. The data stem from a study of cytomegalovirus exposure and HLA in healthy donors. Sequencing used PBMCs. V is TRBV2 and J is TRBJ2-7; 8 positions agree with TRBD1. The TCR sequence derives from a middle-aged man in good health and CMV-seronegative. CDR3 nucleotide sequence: TGTGCCAGCAGTGAGGACAGGGTACAGCACTACGAGCAGTACTTC. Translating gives CASSEDRVQHYEQYF.